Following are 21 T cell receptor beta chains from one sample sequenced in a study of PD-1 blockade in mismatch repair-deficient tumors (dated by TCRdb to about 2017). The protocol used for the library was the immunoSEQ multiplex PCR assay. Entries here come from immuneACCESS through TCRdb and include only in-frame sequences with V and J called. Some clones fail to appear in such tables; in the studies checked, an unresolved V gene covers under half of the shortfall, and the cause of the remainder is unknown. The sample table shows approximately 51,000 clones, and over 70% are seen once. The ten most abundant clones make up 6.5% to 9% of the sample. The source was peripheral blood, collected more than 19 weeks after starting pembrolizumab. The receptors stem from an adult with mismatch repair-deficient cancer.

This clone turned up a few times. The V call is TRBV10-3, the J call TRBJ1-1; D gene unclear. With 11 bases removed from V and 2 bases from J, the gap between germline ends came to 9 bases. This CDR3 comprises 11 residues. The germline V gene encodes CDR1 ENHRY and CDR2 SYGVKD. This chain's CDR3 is CAATSNTEAFF. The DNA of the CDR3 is TGTGCCGCCACATCAAACACTGAAGCTTTCTTT.

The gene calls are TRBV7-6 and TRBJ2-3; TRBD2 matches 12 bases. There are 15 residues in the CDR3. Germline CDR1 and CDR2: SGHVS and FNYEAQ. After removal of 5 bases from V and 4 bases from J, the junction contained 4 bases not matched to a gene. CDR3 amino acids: CASSPTSGSADTQYF. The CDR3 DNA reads TGTGCCAGCAGCCCGACTAGCGGGAGTGCAGATACGCAGTATTTT.

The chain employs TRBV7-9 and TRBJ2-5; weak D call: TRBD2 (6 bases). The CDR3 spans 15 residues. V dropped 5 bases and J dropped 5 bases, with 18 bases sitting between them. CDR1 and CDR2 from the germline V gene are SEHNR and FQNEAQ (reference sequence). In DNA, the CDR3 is TGTGCCAGCAGCCAAGTATCGGGAGCAGGGGAGACCCAGTACTTC. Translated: CASSQVSGAGETQYF. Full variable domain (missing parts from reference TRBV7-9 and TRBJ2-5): DTGVSQNPRHKITKRGQNVTFRCDPISEHNRLYWYRQTLGQGPEFLTYFQNEAQLEKSRLLSDRFSAERPKGSFSTLEIQRTEQGDSAMYLCASSQVSGAGETQYFGPGTRLLVL.

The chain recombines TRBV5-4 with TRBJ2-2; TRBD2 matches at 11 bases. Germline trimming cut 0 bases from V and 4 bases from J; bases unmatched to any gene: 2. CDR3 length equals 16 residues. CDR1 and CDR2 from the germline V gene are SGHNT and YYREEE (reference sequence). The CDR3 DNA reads TGTGCCAGCAGCTTGGCACTAGCGGGAGTCACCGGGGAGCTGTTTTTT. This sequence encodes CASSLALAGVTGELFF. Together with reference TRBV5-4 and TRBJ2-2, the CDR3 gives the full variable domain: ETGVTQSPTHLIKTRGQQVTLRCSSQSGHNTVSWYQQALGQGPQFIFQYYREEENGRGNFPPRFSGLQFPNYSSELNVNALELDDSALYLCASSLALAGVTGELFFGEGSRLTVL.

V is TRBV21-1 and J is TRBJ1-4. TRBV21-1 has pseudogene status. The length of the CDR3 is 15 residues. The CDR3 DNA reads TGTGCCAGCAGCAAAGCTGAGGTGGCTTATGAAAAACTGTTTTTT. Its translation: CASSKAEVAYEKLFF.

CDR3 in amino acids: CASSLGWGSDYEQYF. DNA of the CDR3: TGTGCCAGCAGCTTGGGTTGGGGTTCAGACTACGAGCAGTACTTC. V gene TRBV7-8 combines with J gene TRBJ2-7; D remains ambiguous. CDR1 is SGHVS, CDR2 FQNEAQ, per germline. CDR3 length equals 15 residues. V shed 3 bases and J shed 3 bases, with 15 bases lying between them.

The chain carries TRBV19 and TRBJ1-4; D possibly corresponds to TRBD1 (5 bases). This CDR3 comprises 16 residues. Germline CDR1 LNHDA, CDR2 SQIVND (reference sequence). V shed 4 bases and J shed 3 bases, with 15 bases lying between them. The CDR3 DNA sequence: TGTGCCAGTAGTACCGGGACCCAAGTCTCTAATGAAAAACTGTTTTTT. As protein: CASSTGTQVSNEKLFF.

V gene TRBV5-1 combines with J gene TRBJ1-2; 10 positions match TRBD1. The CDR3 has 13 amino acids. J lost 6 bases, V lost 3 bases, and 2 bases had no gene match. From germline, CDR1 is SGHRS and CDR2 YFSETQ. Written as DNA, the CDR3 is TGCGCCAGCAGCTCCGGGACAGGGGATGGCTACACCTTC. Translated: CASSSGTGDGYTF.

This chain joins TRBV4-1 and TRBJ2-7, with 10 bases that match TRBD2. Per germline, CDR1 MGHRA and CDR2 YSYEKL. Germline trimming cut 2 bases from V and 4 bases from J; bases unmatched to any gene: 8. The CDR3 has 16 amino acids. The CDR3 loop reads CASSQTPLAGTYEQYF. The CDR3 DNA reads TGCGCCAGCAGCCAAACCCCACTAGCGGGAACGTACGAGCAGTACTTC.

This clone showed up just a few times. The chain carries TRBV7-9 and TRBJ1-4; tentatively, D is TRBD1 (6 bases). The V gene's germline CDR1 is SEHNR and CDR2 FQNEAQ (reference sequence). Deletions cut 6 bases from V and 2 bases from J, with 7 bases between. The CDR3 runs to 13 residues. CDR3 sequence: CASRTGTNEKLFF. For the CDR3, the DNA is TGTGCCAGCAGAACAGGGACTAATGAAAAACTGTTTTTT.

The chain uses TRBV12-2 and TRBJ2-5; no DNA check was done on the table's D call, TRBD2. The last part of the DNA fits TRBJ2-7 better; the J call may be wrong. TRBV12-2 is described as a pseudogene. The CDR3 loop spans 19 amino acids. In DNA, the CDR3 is TGTGCAAGTCGCCCTTCCCAGCCCCGGACTAGCGGGAACTCCTACGAGCAGTACTTC. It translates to CASRPSQPRTSGNSYEQYF.

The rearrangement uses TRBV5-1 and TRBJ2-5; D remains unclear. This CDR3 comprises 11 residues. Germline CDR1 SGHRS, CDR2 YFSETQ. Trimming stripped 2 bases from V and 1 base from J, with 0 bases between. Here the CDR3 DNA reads TGCGCCAGCAGCTTCCAAGAGACCCAGTACTTC. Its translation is CASSFQETQYF.

The CDR3 loop is CASSLGLAGVGSYEQYF. CDR3 DNA sequence: TGTGCCAGCAGCTTGGGACTAGCGGGAGTGGGCTCCTACGAGCAGTACTTC. This chain uses TRBV7-9 with TRBJ2-7; 14 bases align to TRBD2. This CDR3 contains 17 residues. Germline CDR1 SEHNR, CDR2 FQNEAQ (reference sequence). Trimming cost V 3 bases and J 0 bases; bases outside gene matches: 4.

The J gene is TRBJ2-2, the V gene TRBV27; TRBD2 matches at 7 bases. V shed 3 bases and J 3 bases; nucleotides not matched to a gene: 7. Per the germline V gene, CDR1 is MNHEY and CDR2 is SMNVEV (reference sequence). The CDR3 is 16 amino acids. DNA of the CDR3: TGTGCCAGCAGTTTCGGGGCTAGCGGCTACACCGGGGAGCTGTTTTTT. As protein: CASSFGASGYTGELFF.

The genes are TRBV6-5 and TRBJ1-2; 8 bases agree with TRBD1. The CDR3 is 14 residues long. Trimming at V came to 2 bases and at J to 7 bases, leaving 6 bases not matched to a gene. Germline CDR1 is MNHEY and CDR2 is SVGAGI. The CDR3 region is CASSYLSGQGGYTF. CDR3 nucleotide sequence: TGTGCCAGCAGTTACCTTTCTGGACAGGGTGGCTACACCTTC.

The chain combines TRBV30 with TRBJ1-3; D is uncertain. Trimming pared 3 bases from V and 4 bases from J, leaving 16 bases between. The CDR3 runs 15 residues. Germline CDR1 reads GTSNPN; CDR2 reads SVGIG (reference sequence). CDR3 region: CAWRSKGSGGNTIYF. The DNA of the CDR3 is TGTGCCTGGAGGAGTAAGGGTTCGGGAGGAAACACCATATATTTT.

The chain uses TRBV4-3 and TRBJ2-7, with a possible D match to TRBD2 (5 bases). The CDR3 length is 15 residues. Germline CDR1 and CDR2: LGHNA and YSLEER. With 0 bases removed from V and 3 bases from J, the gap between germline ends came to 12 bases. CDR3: CASSQDLSGYYEQYF. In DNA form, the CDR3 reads TGCGCCAGCAGCCAAGATCTGAGCGGATACTACGAGCAGTACTTC.

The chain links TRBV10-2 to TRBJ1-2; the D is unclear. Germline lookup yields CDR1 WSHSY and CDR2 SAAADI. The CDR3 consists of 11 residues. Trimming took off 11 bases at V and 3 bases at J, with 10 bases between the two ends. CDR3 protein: CALKGDYGYTF. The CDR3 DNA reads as TGCGCCTTAAAGGGCGACTATGGCTACACCTTC.

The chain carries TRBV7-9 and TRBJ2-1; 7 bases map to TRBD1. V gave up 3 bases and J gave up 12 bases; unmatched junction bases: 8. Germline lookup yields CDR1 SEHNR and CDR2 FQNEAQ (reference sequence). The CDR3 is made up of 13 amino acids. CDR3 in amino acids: CASSFAAGGRQFF. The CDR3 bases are TGTGCCAGCAGCTTTGCAGCAGGGGGAAGGCAGTTCTTC.

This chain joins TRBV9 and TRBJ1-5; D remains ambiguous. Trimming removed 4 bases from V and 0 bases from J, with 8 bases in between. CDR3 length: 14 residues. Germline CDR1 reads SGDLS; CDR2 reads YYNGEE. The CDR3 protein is CASSTGYSNQPQHF. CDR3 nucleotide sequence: TGTGCCAGCAGCACGGGATATAGCAATCAGCCCCAGCATTTT.

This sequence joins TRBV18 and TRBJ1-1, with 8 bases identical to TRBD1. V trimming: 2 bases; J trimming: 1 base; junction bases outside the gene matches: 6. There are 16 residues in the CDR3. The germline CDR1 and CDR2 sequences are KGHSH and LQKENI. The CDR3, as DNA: TGTGCCAGCTCACCAAATTCCGGGACAGGGAACACTGAAGCTTTCTTT. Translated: CASSPNSGTGNTEAFF.